This T cell receptor (beta chain) was sequenced during a study of T cells after yellow fever vaccination. TCRdb reanalysed the 5' RACE reads using MiXCR and keeps one entry per CDR3 protein. The profile shows 150,000 to 200,000 distinct CDR3 sequences, roughly 11% of them singletons. This clonotype was picked up a small number of times. The sequenced sample was CD8+ T cells sorted from PBMCs, obtained 15 days after the yellow fever booster vaccination. The receptor was isolated from a young man who received the YFV17D yellow fever vaccine.

The CDR3 DNA sequence: TGTGCCAGCAGCCACCCGGGGTGGCAGGGAGAAGCCTACAATGAGCAGTTCTTC. As protein: CASSHPGWQGEAYNEQFF. The chain employs TRBV14 and TRBJ2-1; D tentatively fits TRBD1 or TRBD2 (5 bases each). Germline CDR1 SGHDN, CDR2 FVKESK. CDR3 length: 18 residues. The germline V and J ends were trimmed by 3 bases and 2 bases, with 20 bases remaining between them.